This T cell receptor beta chain was profiled in a study of response to subunit inactivated influenza vaccine (dated by TCRdb to the late 2010s). About the full investigation: The study used deep quantitative T cell receptor repertoire profiling to track responses to a trivalent subunit inactivated influenza vaccine. Summary of the overall study and its limitations: The authors suggested that each seasonal influenza vaccination may recruit only a limited number of new T cells.

Concerning this clonotype: Its antigen remains unidentified. No much larger clonotype is one base removed from it; base qualities were not supplied.

The method was RT-PCR. Sequencing took place on an Illumina HiSeq 2500. Clones were called with MiXCR by TCRdb after fastp trimmed the public reads at Q25, and only in-frame beta chains were retained. When rows share a CDR3 protein, they turn into one entry using the most common DNA and genes. The sample table records 450,000 to 550,000 distinct CDR3 sequences; less than 30% of these occur just once. Clones ranked in the top ten supply approximately 1.9% of the sample. V and J are trimmed by 1 base and 6 bases, and the gene matches miss 4 bases of the junction. Based on the germline V gene (reference sequence), the CDR1 and CDR2 sequences are DFQATT and SNEGSKA. Inclusive of the bounding cysteine and phenylalanine, the CDR3 is 14 residues long. CDR3 DNA is the only sequence kept; it has 42 bases, read in frame from the first base.

The clonotype comes from a man in his forties or fifties who received an inactivated influenza vaccine. Donor details come from another sample of the same person, matched by shared clones. Recombination connected TRBV20-1 to TRBJ1-5, with 9 bases in between that match TRBD1. Sequences were derived from CD4+ T cells sorted from PBMCs, sampled roughly 5 days after vaccination. The CDR3 sequence is CSARVTGGTQPQHF. The DNA reads TGCAGTGCTAGAGTTACAGGGGGCACTCAGCCCCAGCATTTT.